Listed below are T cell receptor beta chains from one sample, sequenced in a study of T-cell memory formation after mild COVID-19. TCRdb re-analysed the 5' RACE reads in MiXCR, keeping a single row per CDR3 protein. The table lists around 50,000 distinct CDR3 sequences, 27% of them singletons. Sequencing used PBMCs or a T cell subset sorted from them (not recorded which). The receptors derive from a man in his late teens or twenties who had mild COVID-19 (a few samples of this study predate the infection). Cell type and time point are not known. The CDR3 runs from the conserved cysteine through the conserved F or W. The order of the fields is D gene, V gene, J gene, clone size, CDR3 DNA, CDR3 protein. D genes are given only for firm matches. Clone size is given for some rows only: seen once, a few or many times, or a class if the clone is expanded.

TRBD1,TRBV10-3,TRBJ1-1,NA,TGTGCCATCAGTGAAGCAGGGGGCTCGGCTGAAGCTTTCTTT,CAISEAGGSAEAFF
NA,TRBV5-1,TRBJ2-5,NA,TGCGCCAGCAGCCCGGCCCCTCTCGGGACCCAGTACTTC,CASSPAPLGTQYF
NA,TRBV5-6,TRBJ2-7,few,TGTGCCAGCAGCTTCCAGCCCCACGAGCAGTACTTC,CASSFQPHEQYF
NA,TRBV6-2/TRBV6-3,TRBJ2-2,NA,TGTGCCAGCAGTTTCGGACTGAACACCGGGGAGCTGTTTTTT,CASSFGLNTGELFF
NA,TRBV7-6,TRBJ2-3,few,TGTGCCAGCAGCGCGTTCGCAGAGGCAGATACGCAGTATTTT,CASSAFAEADTQYF
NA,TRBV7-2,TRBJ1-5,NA,TGTGCCAGCAGCTTAGCCGTAGGGATAAGACCTCAGCCCCAGCATTTT,CASSLAVGIRPQPQHF
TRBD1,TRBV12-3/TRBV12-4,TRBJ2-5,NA,TGTGCCAGCAGTTCCCCGGACAGGGGGCCTTTAACCCAGTACTTC,CASSSPDRGPLTQYF
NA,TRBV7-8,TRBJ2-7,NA,TGTGCCAGCAGCTCGGACGCGCCAAGGCAGTACTTC,CASSSDAPRQYF
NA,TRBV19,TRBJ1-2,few,TGTGCCAGTTTGACTTCGGGTAACTATGGCTACACCTTC,CASLTSGNYGYTF
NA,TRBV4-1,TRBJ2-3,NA,TGCGCCAGCAGCCAATCGGGTCCAGGGGTGCAGTATTTT,CASSQSGPGVQYF
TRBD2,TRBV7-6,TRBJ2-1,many,TGTGCCAGCAGCAACCGACGGCTAGCGGACAATGAGCAGTTCTTC,CASSNRRLADNEQFF
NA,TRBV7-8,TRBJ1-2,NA,TGTGCCAGCAGCCCCGGGGGGGGGCTGAACTATGGCTACACCTTC,CASSPGGGLNYGYTF
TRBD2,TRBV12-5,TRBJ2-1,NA,TGTGCTAGTGGGCTAGCGGGGGGATTGTATGAGCAGTTCTTC,CASGLAGGLYEQFF
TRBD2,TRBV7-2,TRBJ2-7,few,TGTGCCAGCAGCTATGGACTAGCGGGGGACCGCTACGAGCAGTACTTC,CASSYGLAGDRYEQYF
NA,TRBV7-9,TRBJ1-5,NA,TGTGCCAGCGGGGGGACGGGTAGCAATCAGCCCCAGCATTTT,CASGGTGSNQPQHF
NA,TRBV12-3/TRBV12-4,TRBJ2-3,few,TGTGCCAGCAGTGCTACGCGAATTGAGGTAACCCTTCTGGATACGCAGTATTTT,CASSATRIEVTLLDTQYF
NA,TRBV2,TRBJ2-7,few,TGTGCCAGCGCGGAAGGGGGGCTCTACGAGCAGTACTTC,CASAEGGLYEQYF
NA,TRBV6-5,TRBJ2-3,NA,TGTGCCAGCAGTTACTCGAGCTACGGGGGTCGCACAGATACGCAGTATTTT,CASSYSSYGGRTDTQYF
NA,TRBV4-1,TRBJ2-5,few,TGCGCCAGCAGCCATGTATCCAGAGCAGAGACCCAGTACTTC,CASSHVSRAETQYF
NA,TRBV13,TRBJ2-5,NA,TGTGCCAGCAGCCTCCGGACGTCACAAGAGACCCAGTACTTC,CASSLRTSQETQYF
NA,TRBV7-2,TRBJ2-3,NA,TGTGCCAGCAGCGAATACCTGGCTCTGAGCCTTAACCCCACAGATACGCAGTATTTT,CASSEYLALSLNPTDTQYF
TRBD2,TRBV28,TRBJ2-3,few,TGTGCCAGCAGTTCAAGCGGGGGGGCCGGAACAGATACGCAGTATTTT,CASSSSGGAGTDTQYF
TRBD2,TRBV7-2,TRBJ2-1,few,TGTGCCAGCAGCTTAGGGACTAGCGGGGGGTTGGAGCAGTTCTTC,CASSLGTSGGLEQFF
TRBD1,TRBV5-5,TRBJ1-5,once,TGTGCCAGCAGCTTGGGGGGACAGGGAAGACAGCCCCAGCATTTT,CASSLGGQGRQPQHF
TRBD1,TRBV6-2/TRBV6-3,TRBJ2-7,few,TGTGCCAGCAGTTTTCTACCAGGGGGCCCCTACGAGCAGTACTTC,CASSFLPGGPYEQYF
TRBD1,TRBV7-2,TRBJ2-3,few,TGTGCCAGCAGCTCCTTGACCCAGGGGGCAGATACGCAGTATTTT,CASSSLTQGADTQYF
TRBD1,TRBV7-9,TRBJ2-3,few,TGTGCCAGCAGCACTACCGGGACAGGCACAGATACGCAGTATTTT,CASSTTGTGTDTQYF
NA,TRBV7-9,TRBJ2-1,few,TGTGCCAGCATCGAAACAGGGCCCTACAATGAGCAGTTCTTC,CASIETGPYNEQFF
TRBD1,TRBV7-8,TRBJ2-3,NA,TGTGCCAGCAGCTACCGGACAGGGGGCGGGACAGATACGCAGTATTTT,CASSYRTGGGTDTQYF
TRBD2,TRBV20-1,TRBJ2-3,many,TGCAGTGCTAGAGATCCAGAGCGGGGTAGCGATACGCAGTATTTT,CSARDPERGSDTQYF
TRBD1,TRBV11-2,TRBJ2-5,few,TGTGCCAGCAGCTACCCGACAGGGGGCTGGGAGACCCAGTACTTC,CASSYPTGGWETQYF
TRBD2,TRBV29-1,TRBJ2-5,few,TGCAGCGTTGATGGGGTTGGCACCCGAGAGCGGGGTCAAGAGACCCAGTACTTC,CSVDGVGTRERGQETQYF
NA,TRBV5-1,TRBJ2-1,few,TGCGCCAGCAGCTTGAAGAGCTCCTACAATGAGCAGTTCTTC,CASSLKSSYNEQFF
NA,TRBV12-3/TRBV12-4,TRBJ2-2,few,TGTGCCAGCACGAACACCGGGGAGCTGTTTTTT,CASTNTGELFF
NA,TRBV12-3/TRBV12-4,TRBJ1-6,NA,TGTGCCAGCAGTCCCTGGGGGGCTTCACCCCTCCACTTT,CASSPWGASPLHF
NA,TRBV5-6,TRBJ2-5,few,TGTGCCAGCAGCTTGGACGGCCAGCTACAGACCCAGTACTTC,CASSLDGQLQTQYF
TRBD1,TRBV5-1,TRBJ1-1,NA,TGCGCCAGCAGCTCTCGACAGGGGATGGACACTGAAGCTTTCTTT,CASSSRQGMDTEAFF
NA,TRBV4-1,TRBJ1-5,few,TGCGCCAGCAGCCGGGAAATGGGACGGATCGATCAGCCCCAGCATTTT,CASSREMGRIDQPQHF
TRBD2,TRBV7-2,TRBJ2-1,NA,TGTGCCAGCAGCTGGACTAGCGGCGACAATGAGCAGTTCTTC,CASSWTSGDNEQFF
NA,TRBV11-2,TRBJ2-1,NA,TGTGCCAGCAACCCAACTCCCACCACAGGGTACAATGAGCGGTTCTTC,CASNPTPTTGYNERFF
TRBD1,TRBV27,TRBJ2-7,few,TGTGCCAGCAGTCTGAAGACAGGGAACATGCAGTACTTC,CASSLKTGNMQYF
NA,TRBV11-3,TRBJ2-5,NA,TGTGCCAGCAGCTCAGACTTAGAGACCCAGTACTTC,CASSSDLETQYF
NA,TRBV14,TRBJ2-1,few,TGTGCCAGCAGCCAAGTCCCTAGTCTGTCCTACAATGAGCAGTTCTTC,CASSQVPSLSYNEQFF
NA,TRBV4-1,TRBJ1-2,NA,TGCGCCAGCAGCCAAGAATCGGGGGGCGAAGCTAACTATGGCTACACCTTC,CASSQESGGEANYGYTF
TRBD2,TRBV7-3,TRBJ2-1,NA,TGTGCCAGCAGCGCTACCGGGACTAGCGGGGTTGGTGAGCAGTTCTTC,CASSATGTSGVGEQFF
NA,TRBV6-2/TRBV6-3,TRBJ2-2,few,TGTGCCAGCACCTCCACCGGGGAGCTGTTTTTT,CASTSTGELFF
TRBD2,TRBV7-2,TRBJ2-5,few,TGTGCCAGCAGCCGATGGGGGGGCCAAGAGACCCAGTACTTC,CASSRWGGQETQYF
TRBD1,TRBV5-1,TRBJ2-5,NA,TGCGCCAGCAGCGTGGGGACAGGGGTGAGGGAGACCCAGTACTTC,CASSVGTGVRETQYF
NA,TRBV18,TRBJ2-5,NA,TGTGCCAGCTCACTGACTGGGGGGATGGAGACCCAGTACTTC,CASSLTGGMETQYF
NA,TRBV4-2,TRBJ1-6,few,TGTGCCAGCAGCGAGGACGACGGGGATAATTCACCCCTCCACTTT,CASSEDDGDNSPLHF
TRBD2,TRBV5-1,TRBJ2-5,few,TGCGCCAGCAGCTTGGAAGGTAGCGGGGGTGAGACCCAGTACTTC,CASSLEGSGGETQYF
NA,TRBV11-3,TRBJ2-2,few,TGTGCCAGCAGCTTATACACCGGGGAGCTGTTTTTT,CASSLYTGELFF